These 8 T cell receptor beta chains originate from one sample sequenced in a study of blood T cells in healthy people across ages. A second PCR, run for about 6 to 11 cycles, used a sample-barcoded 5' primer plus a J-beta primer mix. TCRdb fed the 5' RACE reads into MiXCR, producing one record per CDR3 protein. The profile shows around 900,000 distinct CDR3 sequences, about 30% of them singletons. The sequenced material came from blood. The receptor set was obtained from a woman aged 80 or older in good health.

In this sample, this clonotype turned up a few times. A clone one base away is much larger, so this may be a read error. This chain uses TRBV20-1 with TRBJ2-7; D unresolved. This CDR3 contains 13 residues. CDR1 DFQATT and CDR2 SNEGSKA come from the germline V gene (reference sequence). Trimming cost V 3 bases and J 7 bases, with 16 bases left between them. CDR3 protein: CSASVHAVDEQYF. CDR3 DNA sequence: TGCAGTGCTAGTGTCCACGCGGTAGATGAGCAGTACTTC.

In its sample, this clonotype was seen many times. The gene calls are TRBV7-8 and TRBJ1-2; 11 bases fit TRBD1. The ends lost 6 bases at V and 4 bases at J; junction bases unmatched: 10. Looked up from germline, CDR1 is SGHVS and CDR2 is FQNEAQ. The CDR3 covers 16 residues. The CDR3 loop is CASSLPPGQGAYGYTF. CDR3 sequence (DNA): TGTGCCAGCAGTCTCCCCCCCGGACAGGGGGCCTATGGCTACACCTTC.

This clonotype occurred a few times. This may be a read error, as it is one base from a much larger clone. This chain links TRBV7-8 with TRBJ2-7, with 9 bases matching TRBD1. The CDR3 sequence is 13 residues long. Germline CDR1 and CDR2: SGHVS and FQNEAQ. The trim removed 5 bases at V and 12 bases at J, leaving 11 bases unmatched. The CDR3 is CASSPRDREFPYF. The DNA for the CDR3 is TGTGCCAGCAGCCCCCGGGACAGGGAATTTCCGTACTTC.

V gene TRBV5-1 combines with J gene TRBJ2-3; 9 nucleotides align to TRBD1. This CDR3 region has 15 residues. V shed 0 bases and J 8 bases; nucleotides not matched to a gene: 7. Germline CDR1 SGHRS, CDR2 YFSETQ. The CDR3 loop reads CASSLGDRASGTQYF. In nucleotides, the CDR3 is TGCGCCAGCAGCTTGGGGGACAGGGCCTCAGGTACGCAGTATTTT.

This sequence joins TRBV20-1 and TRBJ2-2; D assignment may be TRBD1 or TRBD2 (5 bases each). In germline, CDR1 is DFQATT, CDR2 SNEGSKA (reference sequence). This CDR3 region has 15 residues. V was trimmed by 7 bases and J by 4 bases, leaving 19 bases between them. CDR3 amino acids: CSVKGLRDLTGELFF. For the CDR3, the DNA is TGCAGTGTTAAGGGGCTCCGGGACCTCACCGGGGAGCTGTTTTTT.

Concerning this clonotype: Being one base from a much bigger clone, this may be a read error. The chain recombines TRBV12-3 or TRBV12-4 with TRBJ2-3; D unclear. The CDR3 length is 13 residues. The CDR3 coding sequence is TGTGCCAGCAGTTTAGCGGGGTCAGATGCGCAGTATTTT. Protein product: CASSLAGSDAQYF.

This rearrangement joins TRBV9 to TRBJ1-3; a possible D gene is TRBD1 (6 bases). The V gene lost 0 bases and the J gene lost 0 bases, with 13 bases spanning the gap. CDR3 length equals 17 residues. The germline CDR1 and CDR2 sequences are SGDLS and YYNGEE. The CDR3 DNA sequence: TGTGCCAGCAGCGTAGCAAAGGGCAGGGGCTCTGGAAACACCATATATTTT. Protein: CASSVAKGRGSGNTIYF.

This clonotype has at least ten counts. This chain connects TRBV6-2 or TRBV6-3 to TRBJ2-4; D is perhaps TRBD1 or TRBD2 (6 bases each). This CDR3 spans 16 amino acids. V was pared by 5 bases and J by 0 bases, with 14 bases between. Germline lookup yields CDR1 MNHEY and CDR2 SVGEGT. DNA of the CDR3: TGTGCCAGCAGTGTAACAGGGACTCTAGCCAAAAACATTCAGTACTTC. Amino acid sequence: CASSVTGTLAKNIQYF.